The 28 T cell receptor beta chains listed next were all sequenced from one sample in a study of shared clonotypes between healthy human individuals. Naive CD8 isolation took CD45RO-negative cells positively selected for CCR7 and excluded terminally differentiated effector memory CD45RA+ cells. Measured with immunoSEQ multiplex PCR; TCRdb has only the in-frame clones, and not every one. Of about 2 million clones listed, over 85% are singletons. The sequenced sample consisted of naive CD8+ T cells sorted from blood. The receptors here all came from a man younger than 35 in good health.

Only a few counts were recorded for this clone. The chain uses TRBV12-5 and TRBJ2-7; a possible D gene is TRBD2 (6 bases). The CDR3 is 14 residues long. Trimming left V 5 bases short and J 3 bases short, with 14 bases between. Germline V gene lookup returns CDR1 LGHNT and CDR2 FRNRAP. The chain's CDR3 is CASGPQGGIYEQYF. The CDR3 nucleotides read TGTGCTAGTGGTCCTCAGGGCGGGATCTACGAGCAGTACTTC.

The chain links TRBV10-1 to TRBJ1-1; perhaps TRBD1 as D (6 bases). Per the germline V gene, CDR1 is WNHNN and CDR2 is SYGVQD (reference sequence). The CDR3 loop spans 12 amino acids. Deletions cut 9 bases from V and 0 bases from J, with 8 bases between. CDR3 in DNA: TGCGCCAGGGGACACGTGAACACTGAAGCTTTCTTT. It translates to CARGHVNTEAFF.

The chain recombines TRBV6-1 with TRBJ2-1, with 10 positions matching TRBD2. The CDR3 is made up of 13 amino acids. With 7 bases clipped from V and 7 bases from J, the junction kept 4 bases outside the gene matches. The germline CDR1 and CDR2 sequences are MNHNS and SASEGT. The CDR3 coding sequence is TGTGCCAGCACAGGACTAGCGGAGAATGAGCAGTTCTTC. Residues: CASTGLAENEQFF.

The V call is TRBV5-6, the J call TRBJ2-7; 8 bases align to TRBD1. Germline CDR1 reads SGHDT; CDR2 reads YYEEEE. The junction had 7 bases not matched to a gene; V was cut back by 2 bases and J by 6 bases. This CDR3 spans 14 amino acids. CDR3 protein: CASSFETGVPEQYF. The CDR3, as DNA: TGTGCCAGCAGCTTTGAGACAGGGGTTCCCGAGCAGTACTTC.

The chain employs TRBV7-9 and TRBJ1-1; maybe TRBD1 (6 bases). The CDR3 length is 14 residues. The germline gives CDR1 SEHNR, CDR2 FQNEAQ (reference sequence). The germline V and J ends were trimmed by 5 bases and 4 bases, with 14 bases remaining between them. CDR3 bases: TGTGCCAGCAGCACCACTACAGGGTCCACTGAAGCTTTCTTT. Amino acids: CASSTTTGSTEAFF.

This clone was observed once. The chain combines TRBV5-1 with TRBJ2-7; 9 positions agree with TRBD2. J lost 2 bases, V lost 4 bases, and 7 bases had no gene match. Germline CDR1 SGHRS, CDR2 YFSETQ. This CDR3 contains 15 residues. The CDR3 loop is CASSEYSGGAYEQYF. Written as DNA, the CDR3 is TGCGCCAGCAGCGAATATAGCGGGGGAGCCTACGAGCAGTACTTC.

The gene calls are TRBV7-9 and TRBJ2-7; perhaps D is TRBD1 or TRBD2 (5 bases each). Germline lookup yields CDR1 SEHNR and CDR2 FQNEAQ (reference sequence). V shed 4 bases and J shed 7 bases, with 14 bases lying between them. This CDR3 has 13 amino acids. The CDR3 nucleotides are TGTGCCAGCAGCTCAGGGTGGGGGAGAGAGCAGTACTTC. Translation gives CASSSGWGREQYF. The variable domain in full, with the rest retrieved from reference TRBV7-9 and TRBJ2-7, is DTGVSQNPRHKITKRGQNVTFRCDPISEHNRLYWYRQTLGQGPEFLTYFQNEAQLEKSRLLSDRFSAERPKGSFSTLEIQRTEQGDSAMYLCASSSGWGREQYFGPGTRLTVT.

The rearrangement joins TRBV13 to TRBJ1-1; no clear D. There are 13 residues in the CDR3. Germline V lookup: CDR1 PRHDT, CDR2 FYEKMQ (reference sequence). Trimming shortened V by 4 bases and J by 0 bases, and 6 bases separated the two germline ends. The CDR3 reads CASSSLMNTEAFF. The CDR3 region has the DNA TGTGCCAGCAGCTCCCTGATGAACACTGAAGCTTTCTTT.

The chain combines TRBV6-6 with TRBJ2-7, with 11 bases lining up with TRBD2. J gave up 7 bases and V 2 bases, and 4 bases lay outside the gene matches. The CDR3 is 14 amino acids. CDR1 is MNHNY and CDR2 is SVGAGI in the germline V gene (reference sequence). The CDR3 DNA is TGTGCCAGCAGTTACGCACTAGCGGGAGTAGAGCAGTACTTC. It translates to CASSYALAGVEQYF.

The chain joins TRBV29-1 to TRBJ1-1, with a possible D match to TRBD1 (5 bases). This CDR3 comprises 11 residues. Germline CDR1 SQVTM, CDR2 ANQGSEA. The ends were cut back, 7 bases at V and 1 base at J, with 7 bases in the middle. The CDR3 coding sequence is TGCAGCGAGACAGAGAACACTGAAGCTTTCTTT. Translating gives CSETENTEAFF.

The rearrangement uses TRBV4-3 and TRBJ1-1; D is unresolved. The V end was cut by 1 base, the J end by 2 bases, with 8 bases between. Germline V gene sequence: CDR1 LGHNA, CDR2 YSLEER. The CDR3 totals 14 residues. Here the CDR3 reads CASSQVRENTEAFF. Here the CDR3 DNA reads TGCGCCAGCAGCCAAGTAAGGGAAAACACTGAAGCTTTCTTT.

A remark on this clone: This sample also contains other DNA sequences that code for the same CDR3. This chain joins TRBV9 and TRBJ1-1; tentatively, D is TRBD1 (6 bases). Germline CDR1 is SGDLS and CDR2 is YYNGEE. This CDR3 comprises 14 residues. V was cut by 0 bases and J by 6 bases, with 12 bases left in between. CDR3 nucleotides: TGTGCCAGCAGCGTAGGAGGGGGAAGCTCTGAAGCTTTCTTT. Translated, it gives CASSVGGGSSEAFF.

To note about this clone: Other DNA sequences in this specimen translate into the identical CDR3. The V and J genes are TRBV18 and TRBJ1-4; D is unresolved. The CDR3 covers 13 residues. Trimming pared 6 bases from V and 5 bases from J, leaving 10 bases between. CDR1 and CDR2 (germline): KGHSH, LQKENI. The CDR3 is CASSPGRNEKLFF. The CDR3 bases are TGTGCCAGCTCTCCCGGCAGGAATGAAAAACTGTTTTTT.

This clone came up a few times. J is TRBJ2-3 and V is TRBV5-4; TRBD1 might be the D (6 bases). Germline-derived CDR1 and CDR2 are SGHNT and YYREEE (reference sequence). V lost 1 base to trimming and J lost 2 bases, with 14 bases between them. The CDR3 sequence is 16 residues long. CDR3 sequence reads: CASSLLSGHLTDTQYF. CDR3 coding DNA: TGTGCCAGCAGCTTGTTATCGGGACACCTCACAGATACGCAGTATTTT.

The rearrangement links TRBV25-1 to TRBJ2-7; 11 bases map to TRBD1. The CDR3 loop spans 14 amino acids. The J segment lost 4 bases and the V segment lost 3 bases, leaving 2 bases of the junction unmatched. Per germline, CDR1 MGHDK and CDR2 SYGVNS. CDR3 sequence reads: CASSEGTGGYEQYF. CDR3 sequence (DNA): TGTGCCAGCAGTGAGGGGACAGGGGGGTACGAGCAGTACTTC.

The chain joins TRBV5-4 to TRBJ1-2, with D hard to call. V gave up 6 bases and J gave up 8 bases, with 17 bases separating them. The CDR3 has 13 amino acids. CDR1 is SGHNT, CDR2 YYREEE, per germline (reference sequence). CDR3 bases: TGTGCCAGCACCCCGGAGGCCGGGTTCGGCTACACCTTC. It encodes CASTPEAGFGYTF.

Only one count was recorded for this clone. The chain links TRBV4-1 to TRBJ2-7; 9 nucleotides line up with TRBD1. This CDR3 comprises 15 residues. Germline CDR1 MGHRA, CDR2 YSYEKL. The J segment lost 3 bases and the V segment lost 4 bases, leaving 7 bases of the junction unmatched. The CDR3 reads CASSLRTGEGYEQYF. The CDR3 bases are TGCGCCAGCAGCCTCCGGACAGGGGAAGGCTACGAGCAGTACTTC.

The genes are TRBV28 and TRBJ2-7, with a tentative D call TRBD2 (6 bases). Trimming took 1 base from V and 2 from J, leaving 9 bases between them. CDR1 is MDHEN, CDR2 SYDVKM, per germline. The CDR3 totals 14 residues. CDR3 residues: CASSLFSGPYEQYF. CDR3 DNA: TGTGCCAGCAGTTTATTCAGCGGGCCCTACGAGCAGTACTTC.

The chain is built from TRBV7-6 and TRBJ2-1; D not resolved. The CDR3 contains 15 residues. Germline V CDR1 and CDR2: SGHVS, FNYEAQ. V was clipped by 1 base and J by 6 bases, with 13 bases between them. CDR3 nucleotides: TGTGCCAGCAGCTTAGGACCTGCGCCCTCCAATGAGCAGTTCTTC. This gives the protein CASSLGPAPSNEQFF.

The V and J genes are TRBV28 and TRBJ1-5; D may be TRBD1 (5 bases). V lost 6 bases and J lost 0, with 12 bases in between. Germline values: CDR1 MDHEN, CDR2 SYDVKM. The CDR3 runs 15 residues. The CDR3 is CASRATGDSNQPQHF. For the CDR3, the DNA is TGTGCCAGCAGGGCCACAGGTGATAGCAATCAGCCCCAGCATTTT.

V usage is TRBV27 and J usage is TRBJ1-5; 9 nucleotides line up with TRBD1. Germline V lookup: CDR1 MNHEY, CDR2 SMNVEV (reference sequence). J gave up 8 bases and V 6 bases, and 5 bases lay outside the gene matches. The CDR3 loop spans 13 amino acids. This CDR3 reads CASRVGQGEPQHF. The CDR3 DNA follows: TGTGCCAGCAGGGTGGGACAGGGAGAGCCCCAGCATTTT.

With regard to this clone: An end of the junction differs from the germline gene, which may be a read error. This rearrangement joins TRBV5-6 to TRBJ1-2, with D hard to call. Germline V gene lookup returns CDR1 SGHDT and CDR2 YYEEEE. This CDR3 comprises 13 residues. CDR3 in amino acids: CAGSLAGNYGYTF. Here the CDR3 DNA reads TGTGCCGGCAGCTTGGCCGGGAACTATGGCTACACCTTC.

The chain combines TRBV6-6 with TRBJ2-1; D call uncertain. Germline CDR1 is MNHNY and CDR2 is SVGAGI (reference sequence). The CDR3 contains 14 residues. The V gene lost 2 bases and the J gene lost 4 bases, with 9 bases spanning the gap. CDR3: CASSYQLAYNEQFF. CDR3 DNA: TGTGCCAGCAGTTACCAGCTCGCGTACAATGAGCAGTTCTTC.

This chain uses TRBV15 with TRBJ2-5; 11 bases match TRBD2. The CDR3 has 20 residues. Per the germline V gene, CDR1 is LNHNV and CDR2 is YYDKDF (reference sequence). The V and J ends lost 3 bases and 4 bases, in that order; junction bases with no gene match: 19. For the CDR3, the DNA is TGTGCCACCAGCAGGGCGACAGCCGTGGTAGCGGGAGGGCCGGGAGAGACCCAGTACTTC. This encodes CATSRATAVVAGGPGETQYF.

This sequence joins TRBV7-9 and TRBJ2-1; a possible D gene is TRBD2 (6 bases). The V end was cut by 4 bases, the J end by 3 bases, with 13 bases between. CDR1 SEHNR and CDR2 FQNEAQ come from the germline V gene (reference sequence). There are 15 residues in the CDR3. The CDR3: CASSSSEDYYNEQFF. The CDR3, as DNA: TGTGCCAGCAGCTCTTCCGAGGACTACTACAATGAGCAGTTCTTC.

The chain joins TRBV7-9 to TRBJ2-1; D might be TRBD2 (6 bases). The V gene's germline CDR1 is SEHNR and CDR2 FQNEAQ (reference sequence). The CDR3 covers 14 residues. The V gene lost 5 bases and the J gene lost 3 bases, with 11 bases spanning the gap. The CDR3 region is CASSPGLNYNEQFF. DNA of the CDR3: TGTGCCAGCAGCCCGGGACTGAACTACAATGAGCAGTTCTTC.

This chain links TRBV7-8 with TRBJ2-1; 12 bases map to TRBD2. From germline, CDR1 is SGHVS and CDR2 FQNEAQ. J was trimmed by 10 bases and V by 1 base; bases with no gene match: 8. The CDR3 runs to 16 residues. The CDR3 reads CASSLVGLAGSGEQFF. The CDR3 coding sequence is TGTGCCAGCAGCTTAGTTGGACTAGCGGGGTCCGGCGAGCAGTTCTTC.

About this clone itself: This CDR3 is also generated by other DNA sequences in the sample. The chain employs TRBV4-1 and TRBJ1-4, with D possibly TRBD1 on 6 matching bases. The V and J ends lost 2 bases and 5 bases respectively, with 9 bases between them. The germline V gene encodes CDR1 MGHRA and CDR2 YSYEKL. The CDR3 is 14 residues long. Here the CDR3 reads CASSQRDTNEKLFF. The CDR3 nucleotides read TGCGCCAGCAGCCAACGGGACACCAATGAAAAACTGTTTTTT.